This T cell receptor beta chain was sequenced in a study of blood T cell repertoires in COVID-19. Study context: Sources were T cells, B-cell-depleted T cells, or PBMCs; the material itself was cDNA or gDNA.

Here immunoSEQ multiplex PCR was the method, and the copy in TCRdb shows in-frame clones only, minus some. The sample has 65,000 to 70,000 clones; roughly four fifths are singletons. In its sample, this clone was seen once. The sequence derives from a woman in her fifties or sixties with acute or convalescent COVID-19. Source material: peripheral blood.

CDR3 sequence: CASSEAVGVPYEQYF. The CDR3, as DNA: TGTGCCAGCAGTGAAGCTGTCGGGGTCCCCTACGAGCAGTACTTC. This sequence joins TRBV6-1 and TRBJ2-7; perhaps TRBD2 as D (5 bases). V shed 0 bases and J shed 2 bases, with 11 bases lying between them. Looked up from germline, CDR1 is MNHNS and CDR2 is SASEGT. This CDR3 spans 15 amino acids.